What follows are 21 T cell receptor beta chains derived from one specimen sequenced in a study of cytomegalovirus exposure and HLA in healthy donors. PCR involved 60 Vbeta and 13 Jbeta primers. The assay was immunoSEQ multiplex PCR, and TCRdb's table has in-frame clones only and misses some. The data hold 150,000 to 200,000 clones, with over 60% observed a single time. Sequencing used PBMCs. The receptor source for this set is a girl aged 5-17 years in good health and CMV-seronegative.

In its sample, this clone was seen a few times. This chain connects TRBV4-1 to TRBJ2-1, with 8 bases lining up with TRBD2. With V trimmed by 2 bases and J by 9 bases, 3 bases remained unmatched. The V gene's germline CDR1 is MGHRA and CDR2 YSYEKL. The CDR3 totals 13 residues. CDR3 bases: TGCGCCAGCAGCCAAAAACTAGCGGCTGAGCAGTTCTTC. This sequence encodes CASSQKLAAEQFF.

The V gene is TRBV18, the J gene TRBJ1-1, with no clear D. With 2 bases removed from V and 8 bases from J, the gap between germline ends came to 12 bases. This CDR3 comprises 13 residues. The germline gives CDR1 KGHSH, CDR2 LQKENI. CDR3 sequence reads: CASSPFEAEEAFF. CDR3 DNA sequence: TGTGCCAGCTCACCATTCGAGGCGGAAGAAGCTTTCTTT.

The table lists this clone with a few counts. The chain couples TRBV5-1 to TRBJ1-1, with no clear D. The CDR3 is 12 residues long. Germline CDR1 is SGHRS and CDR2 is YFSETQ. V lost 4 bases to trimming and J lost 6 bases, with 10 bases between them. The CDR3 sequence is CASSVDSAEAFF. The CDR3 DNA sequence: TGCGCCAGCAGCGTAGACTCCGCTGAAGCTTTCTTT.

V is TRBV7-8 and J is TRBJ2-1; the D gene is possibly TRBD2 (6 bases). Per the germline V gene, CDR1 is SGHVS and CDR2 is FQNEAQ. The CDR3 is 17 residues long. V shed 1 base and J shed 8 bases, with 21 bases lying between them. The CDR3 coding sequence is TGTGCCAGCAGCTTAGTAGCCCAGGCCCCCCCGGGGGATGAGCAGTTCTTC. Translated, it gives CASSLVAQAPPGDEQFF.

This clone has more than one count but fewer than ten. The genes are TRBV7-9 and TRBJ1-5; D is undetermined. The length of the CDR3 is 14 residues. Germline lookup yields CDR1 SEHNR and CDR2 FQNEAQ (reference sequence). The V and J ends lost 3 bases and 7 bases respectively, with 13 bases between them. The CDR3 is CASSLNEVNQPQHF. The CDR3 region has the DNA TGTGCCAGCAGCTTGAATGAGGTTAACCAGCCCCAGCATTTT.

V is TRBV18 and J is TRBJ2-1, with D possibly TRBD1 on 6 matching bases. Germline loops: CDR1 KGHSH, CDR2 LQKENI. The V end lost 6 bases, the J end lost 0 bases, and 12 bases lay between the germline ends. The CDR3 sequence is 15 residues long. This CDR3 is CASSLKGGSYNEQFF. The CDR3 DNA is TGTGCCAGCTCCCTAAAAGGGGGCTCCTACAATGAGCAGTTCTTC.

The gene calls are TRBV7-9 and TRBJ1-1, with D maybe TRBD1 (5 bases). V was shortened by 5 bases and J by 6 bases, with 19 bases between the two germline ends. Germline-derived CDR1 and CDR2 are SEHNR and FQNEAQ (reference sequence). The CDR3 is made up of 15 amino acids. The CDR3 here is CASSATGGYRSEAFF. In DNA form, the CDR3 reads TGTGCCAGCAGCGCAACGGGGGGATATAGGTCTGAAGCTTTCTTT. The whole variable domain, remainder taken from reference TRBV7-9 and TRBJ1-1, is DTGVSQNPRHKITKRGQNVTFRCDPISEHNRLYWYRQTLGQGPEFLTYFQNEAQLEKSRLLSDRFSAERPKGSFSTLEIQRTEQGDSAMYLCASSATGGYRSEAFFGQGTRLTVV.

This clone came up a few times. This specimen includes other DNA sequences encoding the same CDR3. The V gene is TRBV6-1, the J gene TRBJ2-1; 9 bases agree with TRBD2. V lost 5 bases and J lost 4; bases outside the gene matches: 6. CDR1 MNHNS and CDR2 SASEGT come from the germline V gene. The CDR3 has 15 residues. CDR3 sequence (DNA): TGTGCCAGCAGTCCCGGCACTAGCGGGTACAATGAGCAGTTCTTC. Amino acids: CASSPGTSGYNEQFF.

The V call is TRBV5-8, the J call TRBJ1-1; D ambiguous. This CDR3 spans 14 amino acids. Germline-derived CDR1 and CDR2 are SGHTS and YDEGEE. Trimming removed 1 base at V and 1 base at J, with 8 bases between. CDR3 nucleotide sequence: TGTGCCAGCAGCTTGTACAACCAGAACACTGAAGCTTTCTTT. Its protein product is CASSLYNQNTEAFF.

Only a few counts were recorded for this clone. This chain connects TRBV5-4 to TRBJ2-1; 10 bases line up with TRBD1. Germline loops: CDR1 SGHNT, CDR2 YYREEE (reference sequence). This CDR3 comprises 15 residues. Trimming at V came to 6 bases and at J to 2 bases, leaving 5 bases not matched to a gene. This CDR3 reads CASNQGQGTYNEQFF. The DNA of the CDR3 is TGTGCCAGCAATCAGGGACAGGGGACCTACAATGAGCAGTTCTTC. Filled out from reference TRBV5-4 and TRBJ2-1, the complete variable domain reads ETGVTQSPTHLIKTRGQQVTLRCSSQSGHNTVSWYQQALGQGPQFIFQYYREEENGRGNFPPRFSGLQFPNYSSELNVNALELDDSALYLCASNQGQGTYNEQFFGPGTRLTVL.

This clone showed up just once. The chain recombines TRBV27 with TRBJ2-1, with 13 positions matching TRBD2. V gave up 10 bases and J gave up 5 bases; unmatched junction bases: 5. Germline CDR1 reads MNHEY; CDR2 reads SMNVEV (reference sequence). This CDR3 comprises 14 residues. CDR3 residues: CAKRTSGGDNEQFF. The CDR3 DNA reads TGTGCCAAAAGAACTAGCGGGGGGGACAATGAGCAGTTCTTC.

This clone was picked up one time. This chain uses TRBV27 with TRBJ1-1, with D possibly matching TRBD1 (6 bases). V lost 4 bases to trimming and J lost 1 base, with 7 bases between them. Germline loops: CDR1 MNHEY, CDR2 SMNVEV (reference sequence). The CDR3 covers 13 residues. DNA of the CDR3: TGTGCCAGCAGTTCGACAGGGAACACTGAAGCTTTCTTT. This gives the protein CASSSTGNTEAFF.

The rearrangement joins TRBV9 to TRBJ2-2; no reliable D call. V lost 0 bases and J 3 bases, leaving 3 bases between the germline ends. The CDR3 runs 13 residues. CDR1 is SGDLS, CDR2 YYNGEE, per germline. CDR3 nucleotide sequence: TGTGCCAGCAGCGTAGCGGACACCGGGGAGCTGTTTTTT. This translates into CASSVADTGELFF.

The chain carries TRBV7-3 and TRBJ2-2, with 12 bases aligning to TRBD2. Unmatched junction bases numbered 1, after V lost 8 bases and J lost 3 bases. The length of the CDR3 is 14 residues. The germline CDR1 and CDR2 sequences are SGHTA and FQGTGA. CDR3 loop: CASRLAGDTGELFF. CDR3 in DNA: TGTGCCAGCCGACTAGCGGGGGACACCGGGGAGCTGTTTTTT.

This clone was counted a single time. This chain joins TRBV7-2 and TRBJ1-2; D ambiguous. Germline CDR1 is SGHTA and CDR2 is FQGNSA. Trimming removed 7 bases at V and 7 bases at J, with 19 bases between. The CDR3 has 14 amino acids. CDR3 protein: CASTVSAGSGGYTF. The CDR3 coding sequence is TGTGCCAGCACCGTGTCGGCAGGCTCAGGTGGCTACACCTTC.

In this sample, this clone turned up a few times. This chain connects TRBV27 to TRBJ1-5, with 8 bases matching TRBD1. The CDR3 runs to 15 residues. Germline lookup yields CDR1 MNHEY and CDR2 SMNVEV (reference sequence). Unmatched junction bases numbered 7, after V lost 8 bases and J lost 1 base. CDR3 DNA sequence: TGTGCCAGCGGATACGGACAGGGAAGCAATCAGCCCCAGCATTTT. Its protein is CASGYGQGSNQPQHF.

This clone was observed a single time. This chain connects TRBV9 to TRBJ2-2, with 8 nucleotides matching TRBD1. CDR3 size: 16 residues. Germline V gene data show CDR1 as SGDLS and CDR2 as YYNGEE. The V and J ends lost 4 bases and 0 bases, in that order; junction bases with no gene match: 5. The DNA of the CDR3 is TGTGCCAGCAGCCTAGGACAGGGTGCGAACACCGGGGAGCTGTTTTTT. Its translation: CASSLGQGANTGELFF.

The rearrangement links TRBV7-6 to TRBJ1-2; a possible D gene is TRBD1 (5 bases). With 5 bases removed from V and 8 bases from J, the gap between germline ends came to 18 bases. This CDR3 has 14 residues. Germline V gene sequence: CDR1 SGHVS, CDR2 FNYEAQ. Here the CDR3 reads CASSKDMTDRGYTF. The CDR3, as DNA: TGTGCCAGCAGCAAAGATATGACAGATCGGGGCTACACCTTC.

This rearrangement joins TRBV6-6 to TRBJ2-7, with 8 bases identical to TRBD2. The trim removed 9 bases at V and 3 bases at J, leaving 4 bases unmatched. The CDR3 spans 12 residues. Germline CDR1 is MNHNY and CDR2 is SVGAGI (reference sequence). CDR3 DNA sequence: TGTGCCAGTCTAAGCGGGGGCTACGAGCAGTACTTC. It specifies CASLSGGYEQYF.

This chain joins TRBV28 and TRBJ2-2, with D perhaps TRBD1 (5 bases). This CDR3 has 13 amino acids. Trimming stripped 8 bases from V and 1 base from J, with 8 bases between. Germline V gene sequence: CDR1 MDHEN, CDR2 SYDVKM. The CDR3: CASGAENTGELFF. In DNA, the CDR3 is TGTGCCAGCGGGGCAGAGAACACCGGGGAGCTGTTTTTT.

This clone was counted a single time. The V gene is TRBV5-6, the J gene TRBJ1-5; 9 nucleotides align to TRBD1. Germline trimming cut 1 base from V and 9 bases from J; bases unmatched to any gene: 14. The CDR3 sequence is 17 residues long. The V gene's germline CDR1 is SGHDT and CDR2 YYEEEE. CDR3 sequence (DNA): TGTGCCAGCAGCTTGAGTGGGACAGGGTTAGGGGGGGGGCCCCAGCATTTT. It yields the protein CASSLSGTGLGGGPQHF. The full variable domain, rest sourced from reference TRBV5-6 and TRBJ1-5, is DAGVTQSPTHLIKTRGQQVTLRCSPKSGHDTVSWYQQALGQGPQFIFQYYEEEERQRGNFPDRFSGHQFPNYSSELNVNALLLGDSALYLCASSLSGTGLGGGPQHFGDGTRLSIL.